One sample yielded the 27 T cell receptor beta chains listed below, sequenced in a study of brain T cells in children with intractable seizures. TCRdb's copy holds only in-frame clones and misses some; the assay was immunoSEQ multiplex PCR. The sample lists roughly 64,000 clones; 95% to 97% were seen once. The material was peripheral blood, obtained at surgery. These receptor sequences come from a boy under three years old with focal cortical dysplasia and intractable seizures.

This clone was seen just once. The CDR3 sequence: CAASGDRGYTF. CDR3 coding DNA: TGTGCCGCGTCAGGGGATCGGGGCTACACCTTC. The J gene is TRBJ1-2, the V gene TRBV10-3; a weak D match, TRBD1 (6 bases). Germline loops: CDR1 ENHRY, CDR2 SYGVKD. The CDR3 runs 11 residues. V was shortened by 11 bases and J by 8 bases, with 15 bases between the two germline ends.

This rearrangement joins TRBV15 to TRBJ2-7; a possible D gene is TRBD1 (5 bases). V lost 0 bases, J lost 3 bases, and 18 bases lay in between. Germline CDR1 and CDR2: LNHNV and YYDKDF (reference sequence). The CDR3 totals 17 residues. The CDR3 bases are TGTGCCACCAGCAGAGATCAAGGGGTGGACCTTATCTACGAGCAGTACTTC. Its translation is CATSRDQGVDLIYEQYF.

This chain joins TRBV6-6 and TRBJ2-3; 9 bases are a match to TRBD2. CDR3 size: 15 residues. V dropped 4 bases and J dropped 2; count of bases not matched to a gene: 4. Germline-derived CDR1 and CDR2 are MNHNY and SVGAGI (reference sequence). CDR3 sequence: CASSLAGEHTDTQYF. Written as DNA, the CDR3 is TGTGCCAGCAGTTTAGCGGGGGAGCACACAGATACGCAGTATTTT.

This clone was observed once. The V gene is TRBV12-5, the J gene TRBJ2-1; 9 bases line up with TRBD2. Germline V gene sequence: CDR1 LGHNT, CDR2 FRNRAP. With V trimmed by 5 bases and J by 0 bases, 5 bases remained unmatched. This CDR3 is 16 amino acids long. CDR3 DNA sequence: TGTGCTAGTGGTCAGACTAGCGGCCACTCCTACAATGAGCAGTTCTTC. This codes for CASGQTSGHSYNEQFF.

The rearrangement joins TRBV2 to TRBJ2-7; TRBD1 agrees at 8 bases. The CDR3 spans 12 residues. Germline assignment: CDR1 SNHLY and CDR2 FYNNEI. The trim removed 10 bases at V and 4 bases at J, leaving 6 bases unmatched. The CDR3 bases are TGTGCCACAGCAGGGGGCGGTTACGAGCAGTACTTC. It codes for CATAGGGYEQYF.

The J gene is TRBJ2-7, the V gene TRBV19; possibly TRBD1 for D (6 bases). Trimming shortened V by 5 bases and J by 5 bases, and 10 bases separated the two germline ends. CDR1 and CDR2 (germline): LNHDA, SQIVND (reference sequence). The CDR3 runs to 12 residues. The CDR3 bases are TGTGCCAGTAGTGCATCAGGGGACGAGCAGTACTTC. This translates into CASSASGDEQYF.

The chain uses TRBV4-1 and TRBJ1-2, with 10 bases matching TRBD1. This CDR3 has 15 residues. Unmatched junction bases numbered 2, after V lost 0 bases and J lost 4 bases. CDR1 MGHRA and CDR2 YSYEKL come from the germline V gene. CDR3 nucleotides: TGCGCCAGCAGCCAAGATAGGGACAGGGGCTATGGCTACACCTTC. As protein: CASSQDRDRGYGYTF.

The chain links TRBV4-2 to TRBJ2-5; 9 positions match TRBD2. This CDR3 comprises 17 residues. Germline assignment: CDR1 LGHNA and CDR2 YNFKEQ. V dropped 4 bases and J dropped 3; count of bases not matched to a gene: 12. The CDR3 nucleotides read TGTGCCAGCAGCCTCCATACCTCGACTAGCGGAAAAGAGACCCAGTACTTC. Its translation: CASSLHTSTSGKETQYF.

CDR3 region: CASTPTGLNTEAFF. Written as DNA, the CDR3 is TGTGCCAGCACCCCGACAGGTTTAAACACTGAAGCTTTCTTT. The chain joins TRBV2 to TRBJ1-1; maybe TRBD1 (6 bases). The CDR3 spans 14 residues. Germline V lookup: CDR1 SNHLY, CDR2 FYNNEI. V dropped 7 bases and J dropped 2 bases, with 14 bases sitting between them.

V usage is TRBV2 and J usage is TRBJ2-1; 7 bases are shared with TRBD2. From germline, CDR1 is SNHLY and CDR2 FYNNEI. Unmatched junction bases numbered 15, after V lost 8 bases and J lost 8 bases. The CDR3 runs to 15 residues. CDR3 sequence reads: CASSLRLGGGYEQFF. The DNA for the CDR3 is TGTGCCAGCTCCCTGCGTTTGGGCGGGGGTTATGAGCAGTTCTTC.

The chain is built from TRBV4-1 and TRBJ2-7; 11 nucleotides align to TRBD2. The V and J ends lost 6 bases and 3 bases, in that order; junction bases with no gene match: 7. The CDR3 loop spans 15 amino acids. CDR1 is MGHRA and CDR2 is YSYEKL in the germline V gene. The CDR3 protein is CASRVSGGAGYEQYF. The CDR3 DNA sequence: TGCGCCAGCAGGGTTAGCGGGGGGGCCGGCTACGAGCAGTACTTC.

V gene TRBV11-2 combines with J gene TRBJ1-1; possible D gene TRBD1, 6 bases. Germline V gene data show CDR1 as SGHAT and CDR2 as FQNNGV. The ends were cut back, 0 bases at V and 1 base at J, with 9 bases in the middle. The CDR3 spans 15 residues. The CDR3, as DNA: TGTGCCAGCAGCTTAGAGTGGGGGCAGAACACTGAAGCTTTCTTT. This gives the protein CASSLEWGQNTEAFF.

The rearrangement links TRBV4-1 to TRBJ2-3; 7 bases are a match to TRBD1. The CDR3 is 15 residues long. The V and J ends lost 1 base and 4 bases, in that order; junction bases with no gene match: 5. Germline V lookup: CDR1 MGHRA, CDR2 YSYEKL. The CDR3 DNA reads TGCGCCAGCAGCCAAGGAAGGGGGCACCCAGATACGCAGTATTTT. This translates into CASSQGRGHPDTQYF.

The chain is built from TRBV19 and TRBJ1-5; the D gene is possibly TRBD1 (5 bases). V lost 3 bases to trimming and J lost 0 bases, with 15 bases between them. The CDR3 length is 17 residues. The V gene's germline CDR1 is LNHDA and CDR2 SQIVND (reference sequence). This CDR3 reads CASSIRRADNSNQPQHF. The CDR3 coding sequence is TGTGCCAGTAGTATTCGGAGGGCGGACAATAGCAATCAGCCCCAGCATTTT.

The chain uses TRBV28 and TRBJ2-1; TRBD2 agrees at 15 bases. The germline gives CDR1 MDHEN, CDR2 SYDVKM. CDR3 length: 16 residues. V lost 5 bases to trimming and J lost 9 bases; unmatched junction nucleotides: 8. Written as DNA, the CDR3 is TGTGCCAGCAGTCCTCTAGGACTAGCGGGAGGGGGTGAGCAGTTCTTC. The encoded protein is CASSPLGLAGGGEQFF. Full variable domain (remainder filled in from reference TRBV28 and TRBJ2-1): DVKVTQSSRYLVKRTGEKVFLECVQDMDHENMFWYRQDPGLGLRLIYFSYDVKMKEKGDIPEGYSVSREKKERFSLILESASTNQTSMYLCASSPLGLAGGGEQFFGPGTRLTVL.

CDR3 sequence reads: CASSRIAGGPPNEQFF. CDR3 in DNA: TGTGCCAGCAGCCGTATAGCGGGAGGGCCCCCAAATGAGCAGTTCTTC. The J gene is TRBJ2-1, the V gene TRBV7-6; 11 bases match TRBD2. V lost 5 bases to trimming and J lost 7 bases; unmatched junction nucleotides: 10. Germline CDR1 SGHVS, CDR2 FNYEAQ. CDR3 size: 16 residues. Based on the CDR3 plus reference TRBV7-6 and TRBJ2-1, the full variable domain is GAGVSQSPRYKVTKRGQDVALRCDPISGHVSLYWYRQALGQGPEFLTYFNYEAQQDKSGLPNDRFSAERPEGSISTLTIQRTEQRDSAMYRCASSRIAGGPPNEQFFGPGTRLTVL.

The chain carries TRBV7-6 and TRBJ2-3; maybe TRBD2 (6 bases). Germline V CDR1 and CDR2: SGHVS, FNYEAQ. With 1 base removed from V and 3 bases from J, the gap between germline ends came to 14 bases. This CDR3 spans 16 amino acids. The chain's CDR3 is CASSLGPARGTDTQYF. DNA of the CDR3: TGTGCCAGCAGCTTAGGCCCGGCGCGGGGTACAGATACGCAGTATTTT.

This clone was seen once. V and J are TRBV19 and TRBJ1-1, with 7 bases lining up with TRBD1. V lost 6 bases, J lost 3 bases, and 7 bases stayed unmatched. CDR3 size: 14 residues. From germline, CDR1 is LNHDA and CDR2 SQIVND (reference sequence). The CDR3 spells CASSLTGQDTEAFF. The CDR3 region has the DNA TGTGCCAGTAGCCTGACAGGGCAGGACACTGAAGCTTTCTTT.

DNA of the CDR3: TGTGCCAGCAGTGACAGCGATGGCTACACCTTC. Its protein product is CASSDSDGYTF. V usage is TRBV12-3 or TRBV12-4 and J usage is TRBJ1-2; TRBD1 might be the D (5 bases). The CDR3 has 11 residues. Trimming pared 5 bases from V and 6 bases from J, leaving 7 bases between.

As to this clone: A junction end diverges from the germline sequence, so it may reflect a read error. The chain is built from TRBV3-1 (or the pseudogene TRBV3-2) and TRBJ2-1; the match to TRBD2 covers 9 bases. The CDR3 sequence is 20 residues long. Germline V gene data show CDR1 as LGHDT and CDR2 as YNNKEL (reference sequence). The CDR3 DNA is TGTGCCAGCAGCCAAGATCGGTCTTATAGCGGGGGCCGTTCCTACAATAAGCAGTTCTTC. Amino acid sequence: CASSQDRSYSGGRSYNKQFF.

The chain links TRBV9 to TRBJ1-6, with no clear D. Germline CDR1 reads SGDLS; CDR2 reads YYNGEE. The CDR3 contains 14 residues. V lost 5 bases to trimming and J lost 6 bases, with 12 bases between them. DNA for the CDR3: TGTGCCAGCAGAGGTACCGGTATTAATTCACCCCTCCACTTT. As protein: CASRGTGINSPLHF.

The V and J genes are TRBV5-6 and TRBJ2-7, with 8 bases aligning to TRBD2. Per germline, CDR1 SGHDT and CDR2 YYEEEE. Unmatched junction bases numbered 8, after V lost 3 bases and J lost 0 bases. This CDR3 spans 16 amino acids. CDR3 residues: CASSSGLAASSYEQYF. The CDR3 bases are TGTGCCAGCAGCTCTGGACTAGCCGCCAGCTCCTACGAGCAGTACTTC.

The chain carries TRBV2 and TRBJ2-3; D might be TRBD2 (5 bases). Germline V gene lookup returns CDR1 SNHLY and CDR2 FYNNEI. Trimming pared 8 bases from V and 2 bases from J, leaving 14 bases between. The CDR3 covers 14 residues. The CDR3: CASELGVSTDTQYF. The CDR3 DNA follows: TGTGCCAGCGAGCTCGGGGTCTCCACAGATACGCAGTATTTT.

This chain connects TRBV27 to TRBJ1-2, with D unresolved. CDR3 length: 14 amino acids. The V gene's germline CDR1 is MNHEY and CDR2 SMNVEV (reference sequence). Trimming left V 4 bases short and J 3 bases short, with 12 bases between. The CDR3 DNA follows: TGTGCCAGCAGTTCTGGGCAGCGGGACTATGGCTACACCTTC. Residues: CASSSGQRDYGYTF.

V is TRBV20-1 and J is TRBJ2-2; 10 positions agree with TRBD1. The germline gives CDR1 DFQATT, CDR2 SNEGSKA (reference sequence). With 3 bases clipped from V and 8 bases from J, the junction kept 12 bases outside the gene matches. The CDR3 covers 16 residues. The CDR3: CSASQRQGALGGELFF. For the CDR3, the DNA is TGCAGTGCTAGTCAGAGACAGGGGGCTCTAGGAGGGGAGCTGTTTTTT.

The chain recombines TRBV25-1 with TRBJ2-3; the D call may be TRBD1 or TRBD2 (6 bases each). Looked up from germline, CDR1 is MGHDK and CDR2 is SYGVNS. V was shortened by 3 bases and J by 5 bases, with 12 bases between the two germline ends. The CDR3 has 14 amino acids. This CDR3 reads CASSDRGAGDTQYF. The CDR3 nucleotides are TGTGCCAGCAGTGATAGGGGGGCTGGAGATACGCAGTATTTT.

This rearrangement joins TRBV19 to TRBJ1-2; possible D gene TRBD1, 5 bases. V was cut by 5 bases and J by 4 bases, with 14 bases left in between. CDR1 and CDR2 (germline): LNHDA, SQIVND (reference sequence). This CDR3 is 14 amino acids long. CDR3 loop: CASSFRDPRYGYTF. The CDR3 nucleotides are TGTGCCAGTAGTTTCCGGGACCCCCGCTATGGCTACACCTTC.